This T cell receptor beta chain originates from a study of cytomegalovirus exposure and HLA in healthy donors. Note on this clone: No antigen is known for it.

The records omit this donor's CMV serostatus. Germline loops: CDR1 SGHVS, CDR2 FNYEAQ. CDR3 length: 12 residues. The V gene end was trimmed by 5 bases and the J gene end by 11 bases; junction bases not matched to a gene: 7. Primers: 60 Vbeta forward and 13 Jbeta reverse. Clones were sequenced by immunoSEQ multiplex PCR, and TCRdb holds only the in-frame ones, with some missing. Here the sample spans some 130,000 clones, about four fifths being singletons. Findings and limits, study-wide: Of the V segments, some could not be distinguished, including TRBV6-2 and TRBV6-3, and were excluded.

Sequencing input: PBMCs. The chain joins TRBV7-6 to TRBJ2-3; TRBD2 matches 7 bases. The sequence derives from a man aged 25 to 45 in good health. The CDR3 DNA is TGTGCCAGCAGCCCTGTGGGCGGGGGGCAGTATTTT. It is translated as CASSPVGGGQYF.